Listed here are 19 T cell receptor beta chains from one sample, sequenced in a study of shared clonotypes between healthy human individuals. The table came from immunoSEQ multiplex PCR; TCRdb's copy has only in-frame clones and leaves some out. The sample lists millions of clones; about 95% were seen once. The sample consisted of naive CD4+ T cells sorted from blood. The subset was: CD45RA+ positively selected. The receptor set was obtained from a man aged 18 to 29 in good health.

Details on this clone: This sample includes further DNA sequences coding for the same CDR3. The V call is TRBV9, the J call TRBJ2-3; D possibly corresponds to TRBD2 (5 bases). Trimming removed 0 bases from V and 4 bases from J, with 9 bases in between. The length of the CDR3 is 14 residues. CDR1 SGDLS and CDR2 YYNGEE come from the germline V gene. In DNA, the CDR3 is TGTGCCAGCAGCGTAGATCCGGGATCAGATACGCAGTATTTT. It is translated as CASSVDPGSDTQYF.

The chain joins TRBV4-3 to TRBJ1-1; no reliable D call. Trimming left V 0 bases short and J 2 bases short, with 10 bases between. In germline, CDR1 is LGHNA, CDR2 YSLEER. This CDR3 spans 15 amino acids. This CDR3 reads CASSQEWLLNTEAFF. Here the CDR3 DNA reads TGCGCCAGCAGCCAAGAATGGCTTCTCAACACTGAAGCTTTCTTT.

The rearrangement joins TRBV28 to TRBJ2-5, with TRBD2 matching 13 bases. Germline trimming cut 2 bases from V and 5 bases from J; bases unmatched to any gene: 2. From germline, CDR1 is MDHEN and CDR2 SYDVKM. The length of the CDR3 is 15 residues. The CDR3 here is CASSLRTSGGETQYF. CDR3 in DNA: TGTGCCAGCAGTTTACGGACTAGCGGGGGTGAGACCCAGTACTTC. The whole variable domain, filled in from reference TRBV28 and TRBJ2-5, reads DVKVTQSSRYLVKRTGEKVFLECVQDMDHENMFWYRQDPGLGLRLIYFSYDVKMKEKGDIPEGYSVSREKKERFSLILESASTNQTSMYLCASSLRTSGGETQYFGPGTRLLVL.

The genes are TRBV10-1 and TRBJ2-5; TRBD1 is a possible D gene (6 bases). This CDR3 comprises 14 residues. The germline V gene encodes CDR1 WNHNN and CDR2 SYGVQD (reference sequence). V lost 8 bases to trimming and J lost 5 bases, with 18 bases between them. Written as DNA, the CDR3 is TGCGCCAGCTCGAATGGACAGTCGCCGGAGACCCAGTACTTC. This codes for CASSNGQSPETQYF.

V gene TRBV2 combines with J gene TRBJ2-3, with a weak D call TRBD1 (5 bases). This CDR3 has 15 amino acids. V was shortened by 2 bases and J by 6 bases, with 15 bases between the two germline ends. Germline V gene sequence: CDR1 SNHLY, CDR2 FYNNEI. CDR3 bases: TGTGCCAGCAGTGAATGGGCAGGGAAAGGCGATACGCAGTATTTT. Translation: CASSEWAGKGDTQYF.

V is TRBV7-2 and J is TRBJ1-4; no definite D call. The CDR3 is made up of 13 amino acids. Germline V lookup: CDR1 SGHTA, CDR2 FQGNSA. The V gene lost 5 bases and the J gene lost 6 bases, with 10 bases spanning the gap. CDR3 sequence reads: CASSRGPDEKLFF. CDR3 sequence (DNA): TGTGCCAGCAGCCGAGGACCCGATGAAAAACTGTTTTTT.

The table lists this clone with a count of one. The rearrangement links TRBV18 to TRBJ2-3; D is uncertain. The length of the CDR3 is 15 residues. In germline, CDR1 is KGHSH, CDR2 LQKENI. Between the trimmed V and J ends, which lost 8 bases and 2 bases, there was a span of 17 bases. In nucleotides, the CDR3 is TGTGCCAGCCCCGGGTGGTCGGATGTCACAGATACGCAGTATTTT. This codes for CASPGWSDVTDTQYF.

The J gene is TRBJ2-7, the V gene TRBV7-9; D could derive from TRBD1 or TRBD2 (5 bases each). This CDR3 contains 15 residues. Germline V lookup: CDR1 SEHNR, CDR2 FQNEAQ (reference sequence). V was pared by 5 bases and J by 5 bases, with 19 bases between. In DNA, the CDR3 is TGTGCCAGCAGCAAATCCGGGACGGTGCCGGACGAGCAGTACTTC. This translates into CASSKSGTVPDEQYF.

The chain joins TRBV5-4 to TRBJ2-2; D remains ambiguous. The germline gives CDR1 SGHNT, CDR2 YYREEE (reference sequence). V shed 4 bases and J shed 5 bases, with 9 bases lying between them. The CDR3 extends over 13 amino acids. The CDR3 region is CASSILFTGELFF. The CDR3 region has the DNA TGTGCCAGCAGCATACTTTTTACCGGGGAGCTGTTTTTT.

The gene calls are TRBV12-5 and TRBJ2-7; D is uncertain. The length of the CDR3 is 11 residues. Between the trimmed V and J ends, which lost 7 bases and 4 bases, there was a span of 8 bases. Germline CDR1 and CDR2: LGHNT and FRNRAP. The CDR3 sequence is CASVKEYEQYF. DNA for the CDR3: TGTGCTAGTGTTAAAGAATACGAGCAGTACTTC. Supplemented by reference TRBV12-5 and TRBJ2-7, the full variable domain reads DARVTQTPRHKVTEMGQEVTMRCQPILGHNTVFWYRQTMMQGLELLAYFRNRAPLDDSGMPKDRFSAEMPDATLATLKIQPSEPRDSAVYFCASVKEYEQYFGPGTRLTVT.

The chain's CDR3 is CASTTDEGQPQHF. DNA of the CDR3: TGTGCCAGCACCACCGACGAGGGTCAGCCCCAGCATTTT. This chain connects TRBV2 to TRBJ1-5; no clear D gene. Trimming removed 7 bases at V and 6 bases at J, with 13 bases between. The CDR3 has 13 residues. CDR1 and CDR2 (germline): SNHLY, FYNNEI. The whole variable domain, filled in from reference TRBV2 and TRBJ1-5, reads EPEVTQTPSHQVTQMGQEVILRCVPISNHLYFYWYRQILGQKVEFLVSFYNNEISEKSEIFDDQFSVERPDGSNFTLKIRSTKLEDSAMYFCASTTDEGQPQHFGDGTRLSIL.

The rearrangement links TRBV30 to TRBJ2-1, with TRBD1 as a possible D gene (5 bases). This CDR3 has 15 amino acids. V was trimmed by 1 base and J by 0 bases, leaving 10 bases between them. The germline gives CDR1 GTSNPN, CDR2 SVGIG (reference sequence). CDR3 DNA sequence: TGTGCCTGGAGTGGTGACAGAGTCTCCTACAATGAGCAGTTCTTC. Amino acids: CAWSGDRVSYNEQFF.

A word on this clone: Other DNA sequences within the sample encode an identical CDR3. V and J are TRBV28 and TRBJ2-7; D perhaps matches TRBD2 (6 bases). CDR1 and CDR2 (germline): MDHEN, SYDVKM. The CDR3 totals 12 residues. V was clipped by 3 bases and J by 4 bases, with 7 bases between them. CDR3 loop: CASSFRGYEQYF. The DNA for the CDR3 is TGTGCCAGCAGTTTTCGGGGGTACGAGCAGTACTTC.

The sample holds a few counts of this clone. V and J are TRBV4-1 and TRBJ1-6, with no clear D. The CDR3 runs to 12 residues. Germline assignment: CDR1 MGHRA and CDR2 YSYEKL. V lost 0 bases to trimming and J lost 15 bases, with 9 bases between them. CDR3 bases: TGCGCCAGCAGCCAAGATCGAGCAGGCCTCCACTTT. It codes for CASSQDRAGLHF.

V and J are TRBV7-2 and TRBJ2-1, with 14 bases lining up with TRBD2. The CDR3 consists of 16 residues. The trim removed 2 bases at V and 8 bases at J, leaving 5 bases unmatched. The germline V gene encodes CDR1 SGHTA and CDR2 FQGNSA. CDR3 DNA: TGTGCCAGCAGCTTAATTTTGGGACTAGCGGGAGATGAGCAGTTCTTC. Translating it yields CASSLILGLAGDEQFF. The variable domain in full, completed from reference TRBV7-2 and TRBJ2-1, reads GAGVSQSPSNKVTEKGKDVELRCDPISGHTALYWYRQSLGQGLEFLIYFQGNSAPDKSGLPSDRFSAERTGGSVSTLTIQRTQQEDSAVYLCASSLILGLAGDEQFFGPGTRLTVL.

The CDR3 region is CASSWTSGGTEQYF. Here the CDR3 DNA reads TGCGCCAGCAGCTGGACTAGCGGGGGGACCGAGCAGTACTTC. This rearrangement joins TRBV5-1 to TRBJ2-7, with TRBD2 matching over 14 bases. J gave up 6 bases and V 3 bases, and 2 bases lay outside the gene matches. The CDR3 contains 14 residues. Germline V gene sequence: CDR1 SGHRS, CDR2 YFSETQ.

The table lists this clone with a count of one. The genes are TRBV18 and TRBJ1-4; weak D call: TRBD1 (5 bases). The germline V gene encodes CDR1 KGHSH and CDR2 LQKENI. Trimming removed 2 bases from V and 8 bases from J, with 12 bases in between. The CDR3 sequence is 14 residues long. Here the CDR3 DNA reads TGTGCCAGCTCACCAAGCAGGGTGGAAGAAAAACTGTTTTTT. It encodes CASSPSRVEEKLFF.

The chain employs TRBV10-3 and TRBJ1-4; no clear D gene. Trimming removed 2 bases from V and 7 bases from J, with 5 bases in between. Germline CDR1 and CDR2: ENHRY and SYGVKD. The CDR3 is 12 amino acids. Here the CDR3 reads CAISEGLEKLFF. Written as DNA, the CDR3 is TGTGCCATCAGTGAGGGCCTTGAAAAACTGTTTTTT.

V and J are TRBV28 and TRBJ1-5; D is ambiguous. Germline assignment: CDR1 MDHEN and CDR2 SYDVKM. V was cut by 6 bases and J by 5 bases, with 17 bases left in between. The CDR3 loop spans 15 amino acids. CDR3 in amino acids: CASSIRVERDQPQHF. The CDR3 DNA follows: TGTGCCAGCAGCATTCGAGTAGAAAGGGATCAGCCCCAGCATTTT. The whole variable domain, remainder taken from reference TRBV28 and TRBJ1-5, is DVKVTQSSRYLVKRTGEKVFLECVQDMDHENMFWYRQDPGLGLRLIYFSYDVKMKEKGDIPEGYSVSREKKERFSLILESASTNQTSMYLCASSIRVERDQPQHFGDGTRLSIL.